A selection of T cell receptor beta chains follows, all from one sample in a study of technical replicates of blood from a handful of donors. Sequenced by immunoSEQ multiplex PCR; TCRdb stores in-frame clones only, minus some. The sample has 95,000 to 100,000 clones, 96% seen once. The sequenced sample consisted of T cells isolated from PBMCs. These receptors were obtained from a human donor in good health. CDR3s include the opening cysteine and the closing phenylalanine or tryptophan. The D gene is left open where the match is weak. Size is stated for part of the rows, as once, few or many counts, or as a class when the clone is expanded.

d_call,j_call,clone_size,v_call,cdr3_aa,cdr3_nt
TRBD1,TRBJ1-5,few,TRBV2,CASSKTDRGNQPQHF,TGTGCCAGCAGCAAGACTGACAGGGGTAATCAGCCCCAGCATTTT
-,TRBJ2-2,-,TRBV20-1,CSAAGTGELFF,TGCAGTGCTGCAGGTACCGGGGAGCTGTTTTTT
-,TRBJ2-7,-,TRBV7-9,CASSAPPREQYF,TGTGCCAGCAGCGCACCCCCCAGGGAGCAGTACTTC
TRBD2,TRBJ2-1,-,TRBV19,CASSPRAGGYNEQFF,TGTGCCAGTAGTCCCCGAGCGGGAGGATACAATGAGCAGTTCTTC
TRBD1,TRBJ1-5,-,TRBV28,CASSPTGAKNQPQHF,TGTGCCAGCAGTCCGACAGGGGCGAAAAATCAGCCCCAGCATTTT
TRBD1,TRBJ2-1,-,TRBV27,CASSLYRDRYNNEQFF,TGTGCCAGCAGTTTATACCGGGACAGATACAACAATGAGCAGTTCTTC
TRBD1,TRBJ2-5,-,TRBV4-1,CASSQAGQVLKETQYF,TGCGCCAGCAGCCAAGCGGGACAGGTACTGAAAGAGACCCAGTACTTC
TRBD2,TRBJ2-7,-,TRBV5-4,CASSSRLAGGEQYF,TGTGCCAGCAGCTCTCGTCTGGCGGGAGGCGAGCAGTACTTC
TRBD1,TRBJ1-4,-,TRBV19,CASSIRRTGGPDVEKLFF,TGTGCCAGTAGTATTCGAAGGACAGGGGGGCCCGACGTGGAAAAACTGTTTTTT
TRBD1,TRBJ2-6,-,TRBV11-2,CASRRTGAGANVLTF,TGTGCCAGCAGAAGGACAGGGGCTGGGGCCAACGTCCTGACTTTC
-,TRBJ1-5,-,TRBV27,CASSFYSTANQPQHF,TGTGCCAGCAGTTTTTATTCGACAGCCAATCAGCCCCAGCATTTT
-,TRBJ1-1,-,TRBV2,CASSEMRDTSNTEAFF,TGTGCCAGCAGTGAAATGAGGGACACCTCCAACACTGAAGCTTTCTTT
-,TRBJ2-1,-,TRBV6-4,CASSDGGAYNEQFF,TGTGCCAGCAGTGATGGGGGCGCCTACAATGAGCAGTTCTTC
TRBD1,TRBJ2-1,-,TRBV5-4,CASSLDVGTVYNEQFF,TGTGCCAGCAGCTTGGATGTTGGGACAGTTTACAATGAGCAGTTCTTC
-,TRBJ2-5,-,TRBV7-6,CASSGRGETQYF,TGTGCCAGCAGCGGGAGGGGGGAGACCCAGTACTTC
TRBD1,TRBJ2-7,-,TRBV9,CASSPRQGTYYEQYF,TGTGCCAGCAGCCCGAGACAGGGTACCTACTACGAGCAGTACTTC
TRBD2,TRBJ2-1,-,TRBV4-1,CASSQYSGRNYNEQFF,TGCGCCAGCAGCCAATATAGCGGGAGGAACTACAATGAGCAGTTCTTC
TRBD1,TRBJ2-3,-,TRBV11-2,CASRGQRNTDTQYF,TGTGCCAGCCGGGGACAGAGAAACACAGATACGCAGTATTTT
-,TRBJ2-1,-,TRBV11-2,CASSLDLTSYREQFF,TGTGCCAGCAGCTTAGATCTAACTAGTTACCGTGAGCAGTTCTTC
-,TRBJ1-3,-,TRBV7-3,CASSLSGGDTIYF,TGTGCCAGCAGCTTATCGGGTGGAGACACCATATATTTT
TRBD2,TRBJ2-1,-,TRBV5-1,CASSLGREGEQFF,TGCGCCAGCAGCTTGGGGCGGGAGGGTGAGCAGTTCTTC
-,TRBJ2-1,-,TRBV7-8,CASSSRDNPYNEQFF,TGTGCCAGCAGCTCCCGGGACAACCCATACAATGAGCAGTTCTTC
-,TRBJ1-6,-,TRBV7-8,CASSFSLGDSPLHF,TGTGCCAGCAGCTTTAGTCTCGGGGATTCACCCCTCCACTTT
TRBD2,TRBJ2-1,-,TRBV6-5,CASSSGGGEQFF,TGTGCCAGCAGTTCCGGGGGAGGGGAGCAGTTCTTC
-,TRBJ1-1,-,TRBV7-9,CASSYRDTEAFF,TGTGCCAGCAGCTACAGGGACACTGAAGCTTTCTTT
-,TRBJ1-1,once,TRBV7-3,CASSSWSGAEAFF,TGTGCCAGCAGCTCCTGGTCGGGAGCTGAAGCTTTCTTT
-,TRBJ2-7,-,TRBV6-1,CASSEGQGVLFEQYF,TGTGCCAGCAGTGAAGGGCAGGGTGTTTTGTTCGAGCAGTACTTC
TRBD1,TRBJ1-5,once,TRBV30,CAWQTGDWSQPQHF,TGTGCCTGGCAGACAGGGGATTGGAGTCAGCCCCAGCATTTT
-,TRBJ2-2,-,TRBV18,CASSQSIGELFF,TGTGCCAGCTCCCAATCTATCGGGGAGCTGTTTTTT
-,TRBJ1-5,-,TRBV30,CAWSRGGSNQPQHF,TGTGCCTGGAGTCGGGGGGGTAGCAATCAGCCCCAGCATTTT
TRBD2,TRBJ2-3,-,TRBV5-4,CASSDGTSGTDTQYF,TGTGCCAGCAGCGACGGGACTAGCGGCACAGATACGCAGTATTTT
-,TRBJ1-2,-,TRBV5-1,CASSSNTGEVYGYTF,TGCGCCAGCAGCTCGAACACGGGAGAGGTCTATGGCTACACCTTC
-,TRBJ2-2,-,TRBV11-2,CASRPNSRRAGELFF,TGTGCCAGCAGGCCTAACAGTAGGCGGGCCGGGGAGCTGTTTTTT
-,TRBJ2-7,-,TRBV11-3,CASSLSPQGNEQYF,TGTGCCAGCAGCTTAAGTCCACAGGGTAACGAGCAGTACTTC
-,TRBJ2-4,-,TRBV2,CASRAVLAKNIQYF,TGTGCCAGCAGGGCGGTTTTAGCCAAAAACATTCAGTACTTC
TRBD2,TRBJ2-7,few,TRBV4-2,CASSQVAGEDEQYF,TGTGCCAGCAGCCAAGTAGCGGGGGAGGACGAGCAGTACTTC
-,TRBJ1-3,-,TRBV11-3,CASSSGNTIYF,TGTGCCAGCAGTTCAGGAAACACCATATATTTT
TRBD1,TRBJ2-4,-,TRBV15,CATSNLLTGAKNIQYF,TGTGCCACCAGCAACCTCTTGACAGGGGCCAAAAACATTCAGTACTTC
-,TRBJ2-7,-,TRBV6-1,CASASGVSYEQYF,TGTGCCAGCGCTTCAGGGGTATCCTACGAGCAGTACTTC
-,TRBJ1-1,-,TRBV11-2,CASNSNAQMNTEAFF,TGTGCCAGCAATTCCAACGCGCAAATGAACACTGAAGCTTTCTTT
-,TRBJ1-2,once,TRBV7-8,CASSLVFRQILNYGYTF,TGTGCCAGCAGCTTAGTATTCCGACAGATCCTGAACTATGGCTACACCTTC
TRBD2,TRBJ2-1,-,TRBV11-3,CASRSSGGDNEQFF,TGTGCCAGCAGATCTAGCGGGGGCGACAATGAGCAGTTCTTC
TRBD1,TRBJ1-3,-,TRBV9,CASSVAPGTGAAGNTIYF,TGTGCCAGCAGCGTAGCTCCCGGGACAGGGGCGGCTGGAAACACCATATATTTT
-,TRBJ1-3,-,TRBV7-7,CASSLESGGSSSGNTIYF,TGTGCTAGCAGCTTAGAGTCGGGTGGCAGTAGCTCTGGAAACACCATATATTTT
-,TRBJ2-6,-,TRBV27,CASSTIADILLSGANVLTF,TGTGCCAGCAGTACGATTGCTGACATCCTATTATCTGGGGCCAACGTCCTGACTTTC
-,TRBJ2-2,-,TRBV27,CASSREWRVGELFF,TGTGCCAGCTCGAGGGAGTGGAGGGTCGGGGAGCTGTTTTTT
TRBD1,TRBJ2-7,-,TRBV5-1,CASSFPGQGYEQYF,TGCGCCAGCAGCTTCCCGGGACAGGGGTACGAGCAGTACTTC
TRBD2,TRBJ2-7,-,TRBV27,CASGPNPAGTYEQYF,TGTGCCAGCGGTCCGAATCCAGCGGGGACCTACGAGCAGTACTTC
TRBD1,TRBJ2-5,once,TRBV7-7,CASSRGQGIQETQYF,TGTGCCAGCAGCCGGGGACAGGGGATTCAAGAGACCCAGTACTTC
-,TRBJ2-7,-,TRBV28,CASSSRNYEQYF,TGTGCCAGCAGTTCTAGGAACTACGAGCAGTACTTC
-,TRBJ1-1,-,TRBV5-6,CASSLALGVAHNTEAFF,TGTGCCAGCAGCTTGGCGCTCGGGGTGGCCCACAACACTGAAGCTTTCTTT
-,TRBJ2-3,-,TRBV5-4,CASSRKFRTVEDTQYF,TGTGCCAGCAGCCGGAAGTTTCGGACAGTGGAAGATACGCAGTATTTT
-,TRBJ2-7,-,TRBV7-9,CASSLRYEQYF,TGTGCCAGCAGCTTACGCTACGAGCAGTACTTC
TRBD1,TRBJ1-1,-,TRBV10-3,CAISGTGDTEAFF,TGTGCCATCAGTGGTACAGGGGACACTGAAGCTTTCTTT
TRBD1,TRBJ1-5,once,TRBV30,CAWARGQNQPQHF,TGTGCCTGGGCCAGGGGGCAGAATCAGCCCCAGCATTTT